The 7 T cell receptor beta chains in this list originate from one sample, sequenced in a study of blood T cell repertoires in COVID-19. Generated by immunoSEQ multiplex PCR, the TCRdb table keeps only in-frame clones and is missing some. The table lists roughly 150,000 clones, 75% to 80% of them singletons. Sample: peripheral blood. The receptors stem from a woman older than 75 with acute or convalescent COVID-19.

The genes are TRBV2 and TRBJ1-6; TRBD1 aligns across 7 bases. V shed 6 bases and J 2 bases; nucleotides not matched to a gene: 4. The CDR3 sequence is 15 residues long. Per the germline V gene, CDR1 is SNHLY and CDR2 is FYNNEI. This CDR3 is CASRSGTAYNSPLHF. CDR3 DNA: TGTGCCAGCAGGTCCGGGACAGCCTATAATTCACCCCTCCACTTT.

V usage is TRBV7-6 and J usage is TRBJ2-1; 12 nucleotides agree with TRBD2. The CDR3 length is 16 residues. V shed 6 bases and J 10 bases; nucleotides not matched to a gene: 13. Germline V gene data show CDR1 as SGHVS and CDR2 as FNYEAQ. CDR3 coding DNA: TGTGCCAGCAGGGCTAGCGGGGGGGCCTCCGGTCGGGAGCAGTTCTTC. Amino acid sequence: CASRASGGASGREQFF.

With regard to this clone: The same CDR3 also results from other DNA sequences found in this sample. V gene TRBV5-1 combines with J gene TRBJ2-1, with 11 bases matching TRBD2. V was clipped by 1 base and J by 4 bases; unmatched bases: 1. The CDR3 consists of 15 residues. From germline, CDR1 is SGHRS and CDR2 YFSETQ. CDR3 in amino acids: CASSLTSGGYNEQFF. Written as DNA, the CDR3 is TGCGCCAGCAGCTTGACTAGCGGGGGATACAATGAGCAGTTCTTC.

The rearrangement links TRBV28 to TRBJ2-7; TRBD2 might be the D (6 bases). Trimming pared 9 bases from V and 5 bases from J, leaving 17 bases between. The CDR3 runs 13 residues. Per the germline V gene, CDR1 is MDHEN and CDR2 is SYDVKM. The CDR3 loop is CASRDSLFHEQYF. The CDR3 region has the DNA TGTGCCAGTCGGGACTCCCTTTTCCACGAGCAGTACTTC.

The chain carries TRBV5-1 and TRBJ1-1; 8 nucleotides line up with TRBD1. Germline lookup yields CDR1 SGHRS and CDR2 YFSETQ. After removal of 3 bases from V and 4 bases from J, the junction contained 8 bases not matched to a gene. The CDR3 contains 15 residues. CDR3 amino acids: CASSSRQGHGTEAFF. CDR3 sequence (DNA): TGCGCCAGCAGCTCGAGACAGGGGCACGGCACTGAAGCTTTCTTT.

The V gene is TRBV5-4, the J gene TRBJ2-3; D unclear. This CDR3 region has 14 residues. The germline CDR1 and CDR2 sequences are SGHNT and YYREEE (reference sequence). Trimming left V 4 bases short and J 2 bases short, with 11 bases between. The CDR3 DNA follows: TGTGCCAGCAGCCCCCATCAGGACACAGATACGCAGTATTTT. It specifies CASSPHQDTDTQYF.

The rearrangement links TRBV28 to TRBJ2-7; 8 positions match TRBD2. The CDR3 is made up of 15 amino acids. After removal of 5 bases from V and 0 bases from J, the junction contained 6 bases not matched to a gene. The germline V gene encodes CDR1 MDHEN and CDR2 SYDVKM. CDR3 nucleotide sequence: TGTGCCAGCAGTCCCGGGGGGACTAGCTCCTACGAGCAGTACTTC. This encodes CASSPGGTSSYEQYF.